The entry that follows covers one TCR beta chain sequence. These data come from a study of graft-versus-host responses after intestinal transplantation. V lost 5 bases and J 1 base, leaving 14 bases between the germline ends. The CDR3 loop spans 15 amino acids. The V gene's germline CDR1 is SEHNR and CDR2 FQNEAQ (reference sequence). Sequenced by immunoSEQ multiplex PCR; TCRdb stores in-frame clones only, minus some. The table lists about 54,000 clones, roughly 89% of them singletons. V usage is TRBV7-9 and J usage is TRBJ2-5; perhaps D is TRBD1 or TRBD2 (5 bases each). The origin of this receptor is a human patient who received an intestinal transplant, so some T cells may come from the graft donor. The sequencing used PBMCs, collected roughly 660 days after intestinal transplant. Written as DNA, the CDR3 is TGTGCCAGCAGCGCCTGGGACCTCGGCCAAGAGACCCAGTACTTC. Translation gives CASSAWDLGQETQYF.